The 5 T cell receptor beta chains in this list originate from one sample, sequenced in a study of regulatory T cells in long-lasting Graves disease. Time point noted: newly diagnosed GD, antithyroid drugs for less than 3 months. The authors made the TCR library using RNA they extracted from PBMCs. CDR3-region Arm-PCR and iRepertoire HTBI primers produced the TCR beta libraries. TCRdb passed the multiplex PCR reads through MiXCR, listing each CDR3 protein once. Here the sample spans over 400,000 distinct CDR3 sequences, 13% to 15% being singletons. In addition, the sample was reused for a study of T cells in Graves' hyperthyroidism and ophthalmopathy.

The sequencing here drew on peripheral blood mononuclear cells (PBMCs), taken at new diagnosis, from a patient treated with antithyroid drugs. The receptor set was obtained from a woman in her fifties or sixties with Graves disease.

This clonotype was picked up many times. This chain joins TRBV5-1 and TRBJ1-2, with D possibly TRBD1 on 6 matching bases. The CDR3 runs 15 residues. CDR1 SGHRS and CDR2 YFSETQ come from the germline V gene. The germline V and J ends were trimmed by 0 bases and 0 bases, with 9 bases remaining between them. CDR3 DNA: TGCGCCAGCAGCTTGGAGGGACAAGCTAACTATGGCTACACCTTC. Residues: CASSLEGQANYGYTF. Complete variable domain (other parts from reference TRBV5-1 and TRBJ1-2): KAGVTQTPRYLIKTRGQQVTLSCSPISGHRSVSWYQQTPGQGLQFLFEYFSETQRNKGNFPGRFSGRQFSNSRSEMNVSTLELGDSALYLCASSLEGQANYGYTFGSGTRLTVV.

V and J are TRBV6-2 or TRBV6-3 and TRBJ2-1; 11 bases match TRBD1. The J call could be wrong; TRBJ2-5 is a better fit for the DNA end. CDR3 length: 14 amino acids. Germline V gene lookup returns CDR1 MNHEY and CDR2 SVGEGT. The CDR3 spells CASSDYGTGGTQYF. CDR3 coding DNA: TGTGCCAGCAGTGACTATGGGACAGGGGGGACCCAGTACTTC.

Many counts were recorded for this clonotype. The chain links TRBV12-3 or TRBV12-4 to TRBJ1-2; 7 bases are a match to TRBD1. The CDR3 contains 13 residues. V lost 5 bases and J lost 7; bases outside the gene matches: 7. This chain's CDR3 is CASSPQGESGYTF. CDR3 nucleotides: TGTGCCAGCAGTCCTCAGGGGGAGTCTGGCTACACCTTC.

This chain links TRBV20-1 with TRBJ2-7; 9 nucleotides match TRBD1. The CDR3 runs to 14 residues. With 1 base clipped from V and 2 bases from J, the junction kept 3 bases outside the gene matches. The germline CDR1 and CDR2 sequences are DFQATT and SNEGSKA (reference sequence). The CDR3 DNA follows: TGCAGTGCTAGAGCCGGGGACAGGGCCTACGAGCAGTACTTC. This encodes CSARAGDRAYEQYF.

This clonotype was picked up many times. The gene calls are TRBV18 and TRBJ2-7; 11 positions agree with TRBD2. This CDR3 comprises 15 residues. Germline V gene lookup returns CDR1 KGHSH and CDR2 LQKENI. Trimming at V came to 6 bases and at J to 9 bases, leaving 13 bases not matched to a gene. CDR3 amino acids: CASSADPGLAARQYF. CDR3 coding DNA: TGTGCCAGCTCCGCCGATCCGGGACTAGCGGCTAGGCAGTACTTC.